Shown below are 26 T cell receptor beta chains from a single sample sequenced in a study of beta chain features in type 1 diabetes. The sequenced template was cDNA made from the entire isolated RNA. Repertoires were generated with immunoSEQ multiplex PCR, while TCRdb's copy carries only in-frame clones and drops some. The sample carries approximately 170,000 clones, approximately 9.1% recorded once. Sequencing was performed on central memory CD4+ T cells from blood. The receptors derive from a woman between 18 and 30 years old in good health.

The chain joins TRBV30 to TRBJ1-5, with 7 bases lining up with TRBD1. The ends lost 5 bases at V and 4 bases at J; junction bases unmatched: 5. The CDR3 runs 13 residues. Germline lookup yields CDR1 GTSNPN and CDR2 SVGIG (reference sequence). The CDR3 nucleotides read TGTGCCTGGGGTGGGACAGCGAATCAGCCCCAGCATTTT. It specifies CAWGGTANQPQHF.

This clone has a handful of counts. This chain joins TRBV25-1 and TRBJ1-5, with TRBD1 as a possible D gene (6 bases). Trimming removed 6 bases from V and 9 bases from J, with 18 bases in between. The CDR3 contains 14 residues. Per germline, CDR1 MGHDK and CDR2 SYGVNS. Here the CDR3 DNA reads TGTGCCAGCAGGGCGGGGGGCGCGCAGGGGCCCCAGCATTTT. Translating it yields CASRAGGAQGPQHF.

The chain combines TRBV2 with TRBJ2-5; perhaps TRBD2 as D (6 bases). Germline lookup yields CDR1 SNHLY and CDR2 FYNNEI. The V and J ends lost 7 bases and 2 bases respectively, with 14 bases between them. The CDR3 contains 14 residues. This CDR3 is CASTPSGQQETQYF. For the CDR3, the DNA is TGTGCCAGCACTCCCAGCGGGCAGCAAGAGACCCAGTACTTC.

Of note for this clone: The same CDR3 is also encoded by other DNA sequences in this sample. The rearrangement uses TRBV5-1 and TRBJ2-2; the D gene is possibly TRBD1 (6 bases). V lost 0 bases to trimming and J lost 6 bases, with 9 bases between them. The germline V gene encodes CDR1 SGHRS and CDR2 YFSETQ. The CDR3 runs 14 residues. The CDR3 nucleotides are TGCGCCAGCAGCTTGGACAGGGAAGCCGGGGAGCTGTTTTTT. Translating gives CASSLDREAGELFF.

The rearrangement uses TRBV27 and TRBJ1-1, with D uncertain. In germline, CDR1 is MNHEY, CDR2 SMNVEV (reference sequence). V dropped 4 bases and J dropped 1 base, with 13 bases sitting between them. This CDR3 comprises 15 residues. DNA of the CDR3: TGTGCCAGCAGTTCCCGGGGTAGAGGGAACACTGAAGCTTTCTTT. It codes for CASSSRGRGNTEAFF.

V gene TRBV19 combines with J gene TRBJ2-1; TRBD1 aligns across 8 bases. The CDR3 covers 14 residues. Looked up from germline, CDR1 is LNHDA and CDR2 is SQIVND (reference sequence). The CDR3 region has the DNA TGTGCAACCTGTCAGGACAGGGTTCGCAATGAGCAGTTCTTC. It is translated as CATCQDRVRNEQFF.

This clone was detected only a few times. One end of the junction varies from germline; a read error may be responsible. CDR3 in amino acids: CASSRSLGASTNTQYF. In DNA form, the CDR3 reads TGTGCCAGCAGCCGCAGTTTGGGGGCAAGCACAAATACGCAGTATTTT. This chain links TRBV7-9 with TRBJ2-3; tentative D call: TRBD1 (6 bases). CDR1 SEHNR and CDR2 FQNEAQ come from the germline V gene (reference sequence). The CDR3 spans 16 residues.

This clone was detected many times. V gene TRBV30 combines with J gene TRBJ2-3; 8 bases match TRBD2. This CDR3 comprises 14 residues. CDR1 and CDR2 from the germline V gene are GTSNPN and SVGIG (reference sequence). V lost 0 bases to trimming and J lost 1 base; unmatched junction nucleotides: 0. CDR3 region: CAWSVGGGTDTQYF. The CDR3 DNA is TGTGCCTGGAGTGTCGGGGGGGGCACAGATACGCAGTATTTT.

This clone was seen repeatedly, ten times or more. The chain uses TRBV4-3 and TRBJ2-1; 7 bases are shared with TRBD2. V shed 1 base and J 6 bases; nucleotides not matched to a gene: 9. CDR3 length: 16 residues. CDR1 is LGHNA and CDR2 is YSLEER in the germline V gene. CDR3: CASSQVGLAAGNEQFF. DNA of the CDR3: TGCGCCAGCAGCCAAGTTGGGCTAGCGGCTGGCAATGAGCAGTTCTTC.

V and J are TRBV30 and TRBJ1-5; 11 nucleotides align to TRBD1. There are 16 residues in the CDR3. CDR1 and CDR2 (germline): GTSNPN, SVGIG (reference sequence). V was clipped by 0 bases and J by 7 bases; unmatched bases: 8. The chain's CDR3 is CAWSVRDRGSGQPQHF. The CDR3 DNA is TGTGCCTGGAGTGTAAGGGACAGGGGGTCGGGGCAGCCCCAGCATTTT. Full variable domain (missing parts from reference TRBV30 and TRBJ1-5): SQTIHQWPATLVQPVGSPLSLECTVEGTSNPNLYWYRQAAGRGLQLLFYSVGIGQISSEVPQNLSASRPQDRQFILSSKKLLLSDSGFYLCAWSVRDRGSGQPQHFGDGTRLSIL.

The chain is built from TRBV10-3 and TRBJ2-7; 7 bases map to TRBD1. CDR1 is ENHRY and CDR2 is SYGVKD in the germline V gene. The CDR3 has 14 residues. J lost 7 bases, V lost 6 bases, and 12 bases had no gene match. The CDR3 region is CAIRPGTDTREQYF. As DNA, the CDR3 is TGTGCCATCAGGCCCGGGACAGACACCAGAGAGCAGTACTTC.

The table lists this clone with a few counts. This chain links TRBV30 with TRBJ2-5; possible D gene TRBD1, 6 bases. Germline values: CDR1 GTSNPN, CDR2 SVGIG (reference sequence). V lost 3 bases, J lost 5 bases, and 19 bases lay in between. The CDR3 sequence is 15 residues long. The CDR3: CAWRPLGGVQETQYF. The DNA for the CDR3 is TGTGCCTGGAGGCCCTTAGGGGGAGTCCAGGAGACCCAGTACTTC.

DNA for the CDR3: TGCGCCAGCAGCCAAGAGGCTAGCGGGAGAGTTACCGGGGAGCTGTTTTTT. Protein product: CASSQEASGRVTGELFF. The chain recombines TRBV4-1 with TRBJ2-2; 10 bases align to TRBD2. Germline CDR1 is MGHRA and CDR2 is YSYEKL. Losses at the gene ends were 0 bases for V and 5 bases for J; bases not matched to a gene: 6. The CDR3 spans 17 residues.

This clone was seen a handful of times. The chain has TRBV7-2 and TRBJ2-4, with TRBD2 identical over 7 bases. With V trimmed by 5 bases and J by 8 bases, 6 bases remained unmatched. Germline CDR1 and CDR2: SGHTA and FQGNSA. This CDR3 has 13 amino acids. CDR3 loop: CASSTGLVDIQYF. CDR3 DNA sequence: TGTGCCAGCAGCACCGGACTAGTTGACATTCAGTACTTC.

This clone has a handful of counts. The rearrangement joins TRBV9 to TRBJ1-3; D is possibly TRBD1 (5 bases). The CDR3 covers 15 residues. Germline V lookup: CDR1 SGDLS, CDR2 YYNGEE. V lost 4 bases to trimming and J lost 1 base, with 12 bases between them. The CDR3 protein is CASSPQVMSGNTIYF. The CDR3 DNA reads TGTGCCAGCAGCCCACAGGTGATGTCTGGAAACACCATATATTTT.

This clone has just a few counts. V and J are TRBV11-2 and TRBJ2-2; TRBD1 agrees at 11 bases. V shed 5 bases and J 4 bases; nucleotides not matched to a gene: 3. This CDR3 comprises 15 residues. Germline lookup yields CDR1 SGHAT and CDR2 FQNNGV. The DNA of the CDR3 is TGTGCCAGCAGCCGCGGGACAGGGGGCACCGGGGAGCTGTTTTTT. As protein: CASSRGTGGTGELFF.

The chain recombines TRBV7-2 with TRBJ1-3, with 7 bases matching TRBD1. In germline, CDR1 is SGHTA, CDR2 FQGNSA. V dropped 5 bases and J dropped 4; count of bases not matched to a gene: 8. This CDR3 has 15 residues. The CDR3 sequence is CASSPQGTAGNTIYF. CDR3 in DNA: TGTGCCAGCAGCCCGCAGGGGACAGCCGGAAACACCATATATTTT.

The chain carries TRBV11-1 and TRBJ2-5; no clear D gene. The germline CDR1 and CDR2 sequences are SGHAT and FQDESV (reference sequence). V was trimmed by 6 bases and J by 5 bases, leaving 10 bases between them. CDR3 size: 12 residues. CDR3 bases: TGTGCCAGCAGTCTGACTGGGGAGACCCAGTACTTC. Protein sequence: CASSLTGETQYF.

The rearrangement links TRBV5-6 to TRBJ1-1; no definite D call. The CDR3 contains 15 residues. Germline lookup yields CDR1 SGHDT and CDR2 YYEEEE. V dropped 4 bases and J dropped 1 base, with 14 bases sitting between them. Here the CDR3 DNA reads TGTGCCAGCAGCCTAGTCGGGTTTTCGAACACTGAAGCTTTCTTT. This codes for CASSLVGFSNTEAFF.

This chain joins TRBV6-1 and TRBJ2-7; weak D call: TRBD1 (5 bases). Germline V gene data show CDR1 as MNHNS and CDR2 as SASEGT. This CDR3 contains 13 residues. V was pared by 1 base and J by 6 bases, with 10 bases between. For the CDR3, the DNA is TGTGCCAGCAGTGAAGGGTTGGGGCGCGAGCAGTACTTC. Protein sequence: CASSEGLGREQYF.

This clone was seen more than once but under ten times. Its ends do not fully match the called genes, so a read error is possible. V gene TRBV11-1 combines with J gene TRBJ2-1, with 12 bases matching TRBD2. Germline assignment: CDR1 SGHAT and CDR2 FQDESV (reference sequence). This CDR3 region has 16 residues. The CDR3 DNA is TGTGCCAGCACCTTAACGCCGGGACTAGCGGGTGGTGAGCAGTTCTTC. Residues: CASTLTPGLAGGEQFF.

This clone was observed many times. The chain combines TRBV6-6 with TRBJ2-5, with TRBD2 identical over 10 bases. The CDR3 contains 14 residues. The ends lost 6 bases at V and 2 bases at J; junction bases unmatched: 3. Germline V CDR1 and CDR2: MNHNY, SVGAGI (reference sequence). CDR3 bases: TGTGCCAGCAGCGATAGCGGGGGGCAAGAGACCCAGTACTTC. Encoded protein: CASSDSGGQETQYF.

V usage is TRBV7-2 and J usage is TRBJ2-3; 7 nucleotides align to TRBD2. There are 15 residues in the CDR3. Germline CDR1 is SGHTA and CDR2 is FQGNSA. The trim removed 3 bases at V and 5 bases at J, leaving 8 bases unmatched. The CDR3 sequence is CASSFSGPGGDTQYF. In DNA, the CDR3 is TGTGCCAGCAGCTTTAGCGGGCCCGGGGGAGATACGCAGTATTTT.

This sequence joins TRBV2 and TRBJ2-7; D is ambiguous. Trimming shortened V by 0 bases and J by 6 bases, and 15 bases separated the two germline ends. Germline V lookup: CDR1 SNHLY, CDR2 FYNNEI. The CDR3 totals 15 residues. In DNA, the CDR3 is TGTGCCAGCAGTGAAGCGGCAGCGAAGATAGGCGAGCAGTACTTC. Translating gives CASSEAAAKIGEQYF.

The chain uses TRBV7-9 and TRBJ2-7, with a weak D call TRBD1 (5 bases). Germline V gene sequence: CDR1 SEHNR, CDR2 FQNEAQ (reference sequence). Trimming stripped 1 base from V and 4 bases from J, with 11 bases between. This CDR3 has 14 residues. As DNA, the CDR3 is TGTGCCAGCAGCTTAGACTGGGGCGGTTACGAGCAGTACTTC. Translated: CASSLDWGGYEQYF. Full variable domain (rest looked up from reference TRBV7-9 and TRBJ2-7): DTGVSQNPRHKITKRGQNVTFRCDPISEHNRLYWYRQTLGQGPEFLTYFQNEAQLEKSRLLSDRFSAERPKGSFSTLEIQRTEQGDSAMYLCASSLDWGGYEQYFGPGTRLTVT.

A few counts support this clone. The chain joins TRBV4-2 to TRBJ2-7; 10 bases match TRBD2. V was pared by 4 bases and J by 1 base, with 7 bases of the junction left unmatched. Per the germline V gene, CDR1 is LGHNA and CDR2 is YNFKEQ. There are 16 residues in the CDR3. CDR3 amino acids: CASSPLRTSGSYEQYF. CDR3 sequence (DNA): TGTGCCAGCAGCCCGCTTCGGACTAGCGGTTCCTACGAGCAGTACTTC.